The 8 T cell receptor beta chains below were found in one sample sequenced in a study of blood T cell repertoires in COVID-19. Clones were sequenced by immunoSEQ multiplex PCR, and TCRdb holds only the in-frame ones, with some missing. This sample has 210,000 or so clones; around 90% occur once, and the top ten carry around 6.6%. The sample taken for sequencing was peripheral blood. All receptors come from a middle-aged man with acute or convalescent COVID-19.

V is TRBV2 and J is TRBJ1-1, with 8 bases identical to TRBD1. Per germline, CDR1 SNHLY and CDR2 FYNNEI. J lost 4 bases, V lost 6 bases, and 1 base had no gene match. CDR3 size: 12 residues. The CDR3 is CASRTGATEAFF. CDR3 nucleotides: TGTGCCAGCAGGACAGGGGCCACTGAAGCTTTCTTT.

This sequence joins TRBV5-4 and TRBJ2-3; 16 nucleotides align to TRBD2. CDR3 length: 18 residues. Losses at the gene ends were 4 bases for V and 4 bases for J; bases not matched to a gene: 9. Germline values: CDR1 SGHNT, CDR2 YYREEE (reference sequence). The CDR3 spells CASSKGTSGGALPDTQYF. In DNA, the CDR3 is TGTGCCAGCAGCAAGGGGACTAGCGGGGGGGCTTTGCCAGATACGCAGTATTTT.

This rearrangement joins TRBV28 to TRBJ2-1, with D possibly matching TRBD1 (6 bases). Trimming took 5 bases from V and 12 from J, leaving 14 bases between them. The CDR3 loop spans 12 amino acids. CDR1 is MDHEN and CDR2 is SYDVKM in the germline V gene. CDR3 amino acids: CASSLDSLGQFF. For the CDR3, the DNA is TGTGCCAGCAGTCTGGACAGCCTGGGGCAGTTCTTC.

This chain joins TRBV12-5 and TRBJ2-7; a possible D gene is TRBD2 (5 bases). The CDR3 runs 12 residues. The V end lost 7 bases, the J end lost 7 bases, and 14 bases lay between the germline ends. Germline lookup yields CDR1 LGHNT and CDR2 FRNRAP. The CDR3 sequence is CASALDGGEQYF. For the CDR3, the DNA is TGTGCTAGTGCCCTGGACGGAGGTGAGCAGTACTTC. The variable domain in full, with the rest retrieved from reference TRBV12-5 and TRBJ2-7, is DARVTQTPRHKVTEMGQEVTMRCQPILGHNTVFWYRQTMMQGLELLAYFRNRAPLDDSGMPKDRFSAEMPDATLATLKIQPSEPRDSAVYFCASALDGGEQYFGPGTRLTVT.

This chain links TRBV6-5 with TRBJ1-6; D uncertain. Germline CDR1 and CDR2: MNHEY and SVGAGI. Trimming pared 5 bases from V and 8 bases from J, leaving 16 bases between. This CDR3 comprises 15 residues. The CDR3 region is CASSPRPEVHSPLHF. In nucleotides, the CDR3 is TGTGCCAGCAGTCCAAGACCGGAGGTGCATTCACCCCTCCACTTT.

The V call is TRBV5-8, the J call TRBJ2-2; 13 nucleotides align to TRBD2. The CDR3 runs to 17 residues. Germline V CDR1 and CDR2: SGHTS, YDEGEE. The V and J ends lost 0 bases and 3 bases, in that order; junction bases with no gene match: 2. The CDR3 loop is CASSLELAGGHTGELFF. The CDR3 nucleotides read TGTGCCAGCAGCTTGGAACTAGCGGGGGGGCACACCGGGGAGCTGTTTTTT.

The chain employs TRBV5-1 and TRBJ1-1; TRBD1 is a possible D gene (5 bases). The germline CDR1 and CDR2 sequences are SGHRS and YFSETQ. V was pared by 4 bases and J by 5 bases, with 15 bases between. This CDR3 is 14 amino acids long. CDR3 sequence: CASSRGPERTEAFF. The CDR3 DNA is TGCGCCAGCAGCAGGGGCCCCGAGAGGACTGAAGCTTTCTTT.

J is TRBJ1-5 and V is TRBV27; tentative D call: TRBD1 (5 bases). Germline assignment: CDR1 MNHEY and CDR2 SMNVEV (reference sequence). There are 16 residues in the CDR3. Between the trimmed V and J ends, which lost 0 bases and 6 bases, there was a span of 15 bases. The CDR3 DNA reads as TGTGCCAGCAGTTTATCGTGGCAGGGCGGAAGTCAGCCCCAGCATTTT. Protein product: CASSLSWQGGSQPQHF.